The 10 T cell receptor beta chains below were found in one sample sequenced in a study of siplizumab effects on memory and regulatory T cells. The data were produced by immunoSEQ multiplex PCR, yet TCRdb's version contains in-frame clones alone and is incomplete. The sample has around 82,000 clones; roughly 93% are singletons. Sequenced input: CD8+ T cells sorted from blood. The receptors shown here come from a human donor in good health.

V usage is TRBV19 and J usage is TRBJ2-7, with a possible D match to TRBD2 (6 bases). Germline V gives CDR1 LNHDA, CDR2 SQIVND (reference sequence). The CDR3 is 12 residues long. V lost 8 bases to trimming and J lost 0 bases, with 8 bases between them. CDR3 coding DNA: TGTGCCAGTCGGGGGAGCTCCTACGAGCAGTACTTC. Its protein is CASRGSSYEQYF.

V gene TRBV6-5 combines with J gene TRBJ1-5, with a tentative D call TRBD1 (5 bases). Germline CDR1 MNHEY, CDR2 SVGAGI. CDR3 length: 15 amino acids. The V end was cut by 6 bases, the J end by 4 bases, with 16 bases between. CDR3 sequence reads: CASSQDSLGNQPQHF. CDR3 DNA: TGTGCCAGCAGCCAAGACAGTTTGGGGAATCAGCCCCAGCATTTT.

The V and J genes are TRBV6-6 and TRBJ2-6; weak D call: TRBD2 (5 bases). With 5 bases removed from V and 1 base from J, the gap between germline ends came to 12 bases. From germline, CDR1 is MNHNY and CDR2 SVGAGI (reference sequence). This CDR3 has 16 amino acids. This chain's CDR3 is CASSHWTESGANVLTF. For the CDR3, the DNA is TGTGCCAGCAGTCACTGGACTGAGTCTGGGGCCAACGTCCTGACTTTC.

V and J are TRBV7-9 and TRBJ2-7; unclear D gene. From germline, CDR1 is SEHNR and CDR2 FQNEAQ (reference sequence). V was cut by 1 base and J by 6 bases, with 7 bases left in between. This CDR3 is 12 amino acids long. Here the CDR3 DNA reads TGTGCCAGCAGCTTAGAAGACTCCGAGCAGTACTTC. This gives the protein CASSLEDSEQYF.

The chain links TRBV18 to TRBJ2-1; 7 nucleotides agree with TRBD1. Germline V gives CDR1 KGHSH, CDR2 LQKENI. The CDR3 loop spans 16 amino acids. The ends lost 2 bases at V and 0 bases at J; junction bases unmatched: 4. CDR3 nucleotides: TGTGCCAGCTCACCATACCGGGACAGCTCCTACAATGAGCAGTTCTTC. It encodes CASSPYRDSSYNEQFF.

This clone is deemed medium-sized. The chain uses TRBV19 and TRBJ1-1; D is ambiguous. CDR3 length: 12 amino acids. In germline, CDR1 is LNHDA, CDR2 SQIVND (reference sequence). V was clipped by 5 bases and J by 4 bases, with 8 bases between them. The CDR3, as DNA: TGTGCCAGTAGTCTGGGAAGCACTGAAGCTTTCTTT. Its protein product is CASSLGSTEAFF.

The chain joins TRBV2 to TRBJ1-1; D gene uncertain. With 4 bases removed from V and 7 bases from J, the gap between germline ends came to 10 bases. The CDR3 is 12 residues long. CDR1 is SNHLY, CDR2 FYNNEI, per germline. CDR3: CASSVFLHEAFF. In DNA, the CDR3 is TGTGCCAGCAGTGTTTTTTTACATGAAGCTTTCTTT.

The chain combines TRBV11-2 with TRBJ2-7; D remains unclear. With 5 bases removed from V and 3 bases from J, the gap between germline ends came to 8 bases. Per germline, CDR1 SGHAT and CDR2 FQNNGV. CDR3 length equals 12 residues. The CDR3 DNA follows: TGTGCCAGCAGCCCCCAGAACTACGAGCAGTACTTC. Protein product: CASSPQNYEQYF. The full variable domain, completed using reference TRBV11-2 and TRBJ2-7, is EAGVAQSPRYKIIEKRQSVAFWCNPISGHATLYWYQQILGQGPKLLIQFQNNGVVDDSQLPKDRFSAERLKGVDSTLKIQPAKLEDSAVYLCASSPQNYEQYFGPGTRLTVT.

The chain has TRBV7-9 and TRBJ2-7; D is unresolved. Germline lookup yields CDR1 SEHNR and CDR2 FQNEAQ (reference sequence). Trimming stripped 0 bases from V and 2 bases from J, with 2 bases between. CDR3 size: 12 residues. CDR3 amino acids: CASSLATYEQYF. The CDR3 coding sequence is TGTGCCAGCAGCTTAGCGACCTACGAGCAGTACTTC.

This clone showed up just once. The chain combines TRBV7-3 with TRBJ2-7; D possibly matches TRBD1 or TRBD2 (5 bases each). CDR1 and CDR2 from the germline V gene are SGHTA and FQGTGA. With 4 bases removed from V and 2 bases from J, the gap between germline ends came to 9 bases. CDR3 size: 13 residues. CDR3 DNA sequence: TGTGCCAGCAGCTACGGGGCCGCCTACGAGCAGTACTTC. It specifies CASSYGAAYEQYF.